The next 16 T cell receptor beta chains were all read from a single sample in a study of blood T cell repertoires in COVID-19. Method: immunoSEQ multiplex PCR; TCRdb's copy keeps in-frame clones and lacks some. The data contain approximately 530,000 clones, roughly 89% of them singletons. The sample comprised peripheral blood. Every receptor here comes from a woman between 50 and 59 years old with COVID-19, enrolled during active disease.

This chain uses TRBV5-6 with TRBJ1-2, with 7 bases fitting TRBD1. This CDR3 has 12 amino acids. V lost 4 bases and J lost 7; bases outside the gene matches: 4. Germline CDR1 and CDR2: SGHDT and YYEEEE. The CDR3 sequence is CASSPTGFGYTF. The CDR3 DNA reads TGTGCCAGCAGCCCGACAGGGTTTGGCTACACCTTC. Full variable domain (remainder filled in from reference TRBV5-6 and TRBJ1-2): DAGVTQSPTHLIKTRGQQVTLRCSPKSGHDTVSWYQQALGQGPQFIFQYYEEEERQRGNFPDRFSGHQFPNYSSELNVNALLLGDSALYLCASSPTGFGYTFGSGTRLTVV.

The sample holds one count of this clone. The rearrangement joins TRBV5-1 to TRBJ2-7; TRBD1 matches 10 bases. The CDR3 covers 16 residues. Germline V gene lookup returns CDR1 SGHRS and CDR2 YFSETQ. J gave up 5 bases and V 4 bases, and 12 bases lay outside the gene matches. The CDR3 sequence: CASSLNRGQGFDEQYF. In nucleotides, the CDR3 is TGCGCCAGCAGCCTGAATCGGGGACAGGGGTTCGACGAGCAGTACTTC.

This clone has just one count. This chain joins TRBV4-1 and TRBJ1-4; D is possibly TRBD1 (6 bases). V was pared by 1 base and J by 7 bases, with 7 bases between. This CDR3 has 13 residues. Germline lookup yields CDR1 MGHRA and CDR2 YSYEKL. The DNA of the CDR3 is TGCGCCAGCAGCCAAGCGGACAGTGAAAAACTGTTTTTT. Encoded protein: CASSQADSEKLFF.

The CDR3 DNA is TGTGCCAGCAGCTTAGGGACAGGGCAGTCGTCTGGAAACACCATATATTTT. Translating it yields CASSLGTGQSSGNTIYF. The chain couples TRBV5-6 to TRBJ1-3; TRBD1 aligns across 9 bases. Trimming at V came to 2 bases and at J to 1 base, leaving 7 bases not matched to a gene. The CDR3 spans 17 residues. CDR1 is SGHDT, CDR2 YYEEEE, per germline.

The rearrangement links TRBV4-2 to TRBJ1-3; no definite D call. Trimming left V 5 bases short and J 5 bases short, with 4 bases between. From germline, CDR1 is LGHNA and CDR2 YNFKEQ. The CDR3 contains 11 residues. The CDR3 region is CASSYRNTIYF. The CDR3 nucleotides are TGTGCCAGCAGCTATAGAAACACCATATATTTT.

The V and J genes are TRBV4-2 and TRBJ1-1, with D perhaps TRBD1 (5 bases). The germline CDR1 and CDR2 sequences are LGHNA and YNFKEQ. V was trimmed by 0 bases and J by 3 bases, leaving 11 bases between them. The CDR3 loop spans 15 amino acids. CDR3 bases: TGTGCCAGCAGCCAAGATGCCCGGGGGGACACTGAAGCTTTCTTT. Protein: CASSQDARGDTEAFF.

This clone is a singleton in its sample. The chain uses TRBV6-1 and TRBJ2-3, with TRBD1 identical over 10 bases. The J segment lost 4 bases and the V segment lost 2 bases, leaving 3 bases of the junction unmatched. Per the germline V gene, CDR1 is MNHNS and CDR2 is SASEGT. The CDR3 extends over 15 amino acids. CDR3 sequence reads: CASSERQGAADTQYF. The CDR3 coding sequence is TGTGCCAGCAGTGAAAGACAGGGGGCCGCAGATACGCAGTATTTT.

Note on this clone: Other DNA sequences in this specimen translate into the identical CDR3. This chain joins TRBV28 and TRBJ2-7; D is perhaps TRBD1 (5 bases). The CDR3 has 13 amino acids. The V gene's germline CDR1 is MDHEN and CDR2 SYDVKM. Trimming pared 5 bases from V and 4 bases from J, leaving 12 bases between. The CDR3 protein is CASSPTGSYEQYF. The CDR3 DNA sequence: TGTGCCAGCAGTCCTACAGGTAGTTACGAGCAGTACTTC.

This clone was detected once. This chain joins TRBV2 and TRBJ1-1; TRBD1 aligns across 8 bases. This CDR3 region has 14 residues. Germline V gene sequence: CDR1 SNHLY, CDR2 FYNNEI. Germline trimming cut 7 bases from V and 0 bases from J; bases unmatched to any gene: 4. CDR3 region: CASKDRAVNTEAFF. For the CDR3, the DNA is TGTGCCAGCAAGGACAGGGCTGTGAACACTGAAGCTTTCTTT.

The chain is built from TRBV7-2 and TRBJ2-5; 7 nucleotides line up with TRBD1. Germline V gene sequence: CDR1 SGHTA, CDR2 FQGNSA. This CDR3 comprises 14 residues. Germline trimming cut 1 base from V and 4 bases from J; bases unmatched to any gene: 3. The CDR3 DNA sequence: TGTGCCAGCAGCTTAGGAGGGGGCACAGAGACCCAGTACTTC. Translation: CASSLGGGTETQYF.

V usage is TRBV12-3 or TRBV12-4 and J usage is TRBJ2-1; D perhaps matches TRBD2 (5 bases). Trimming cost V 6 bases and J 8 bases, with 11 bases left between them. This CDR3 is 12 amino acids long. CDR3: CASSSAGDEQFF. CDR3 in DNA: TGTGCCAGCAGCAGTGCCGGGGATGAGCAGTTCTTC.

The J gene is TRBJ2-7, the V gene TRBV28; D is perhaps TRBD1 (6 bases). The CDR3 is 15 residues long. The V end lost 5 bases, the J end lost 2 bases, and 16 bases lay between the germline ends. Germline-derived CDR1 and CDR2 are MDHEN and SYDVKM. CDR3 residues: CASSPPGHPTYEQYF. DNA for the CDR3: TGTGCCAGCAGTCCTCCGGGACACCCTACCTACGAGCAGTACTTC.

The J gene is TRBJ2-1, the V gene TRBV5-5; 10 bases are shared with TRBD2. There are 15 residues in the CDR3. In germline, CDR1 is SGHKS, CDR2 YYEKEE (reference sequence). Trimming cost V 4 bases and J 4 bases; bases outside gene matches: 5. CDR3 nucleotide sequence: TGTGCCAGCAGCACCCTAGCGGGGGCTTACAATGAGCAGTTCTTC. It encodes CASSTLAGAYNEQFF.

The chain has TRBV27 and TRBJ2-5; 7 bases are a match to TRBD2. With V trimmed by 4 bases and J by 3 bases, 5 bases remained unmatched. Germline CDR1 MNHEY, CDR2 SMNVEV (reference sequence). CDR3 length: 14 residues. The CDR3 is CASSSRGGKETQYF. Written as DNA, the CDR3 is TGTGCCAGCAGTTCCCGGGGAGGGAAAGAGACCCAGTACTTC.

The rearrangement links TRBV19 to TRBJ1-1, with 8 bases aligning to TRBD1. The ends lost 9 bases at V and 0 bases at J; junction bases unmatched: 3. Germline lookup yields CDR1 LNHDA and CDR2 SQIVND (reference sequence). The CDR3 consists of 13 residues. The CDR3 region is CASRGRMNTEAFF. CDR3 in DNA: TGTGCCAGCAGGGGGCGGATGAACACTGAAGCTTTCTTT.

For the CDR3, the DNA is TGTGCCAGCAGTTTCTCCAGGCTGGGGGGAAAACTGTTTTTT. Translating gives CASSFSRLGGKLFF. The gene calls are TRBV28 and TRBJ1-4; D may be TRBD1 (5 bases). This CDR3 has 14 amino acids. Trimming cost V 3 bases and J 10 bases, with 15 bases left between them. Germline V lookup: CDR1 MDHEN, CDR2 SYDVKM.